This T cell receptor (beta chain) is from a study of T cell responses to AZD1222 COVID-19 vaccine. This clone occurred once. Profiling relied on immunoSEQ multiplex PCR, and the TCRdb table lists in-frame clones only, not all of them. The sample records about 100,000 clones, more than 75% being singletons. There are 12 residues in the CDR3. Germline lookup yields CDR1 SGHKS and CDR2 YYEKEE (reference sequence). The V end lost 4 bases, the J end lost 11 bases, and 12 bases lay between the germline ends. The genes are TRBV5-5 and TRBJ1-4; D is unclear. The receptor was isolated from an adult in good health. Here the sequenced sample was peripheral blood, taken on day 0 of MenACWY control vaccination. The CDR3, as DNA: TGTGCCAGCAGCCCCCGGGCTGAGAAACTGTTTTTT. This encodes CASSPRAEKLFF.